Presented here are 9 T cell receptor beta chains from one specimen sequenced in a study of OX40 agonist ivuxolimab in advanced cancers. The protocol was immunoSEQ multiplex PCR, while the TCRdb copy is restricted to in-frame clones and leaves out a portion. Of roughly 100,000 clones listed, about nine tenths were seen once; the top ten hold 0.4% to 0.6%. The specimen was CD4+ or CD8+ T cells sorted from blood, collected in a trial of the OX40 agonist ivuxolimab. The receptors come from an adult with an advanced solid tumor such as melanoma, head and neck, liver or kidney cancer.

Here the CDR3 reads CASSSVAGGRETQYF. CDR3 DNA sequence: TGTGCCAGCAGCTCCGTAGCGGGGGGCCGGGAGACCCAGTACTTC. The chain uses TRBV5-5 and TRBJ2-5, with TRBD2 identical over 10 bases. The germline gives CDR1 SGHKS, CDR2 YYEKEE (reference sequence). The CDR3 totals 15 residues. J lost 5 bases, V lost 3 bases, and 7 bases had no gene match. The full variable domain, completed using reference TRBV5-5 and TRBJ2-5, is DAGVTQSPTHLIKTRGQQVTLRCSPISGHKSVSWYQQVLGQGPQFIFQYYEKEERGRGNFPDRFSARQFPNYSSELNVNALLLGDSALYLCASSSVAGGRETQYFGPGTRLLVL.

This rearrangement joins TRBV19 to TRBJ2-2; TRBD2 matches 11 bases. The J segment lost 6 bases and the V segment lost 7 bases, leaving 10 bases of the junction unmatched. The CDR3 contains 16 residues. From germline, CDR1 is LNHDA and CDR2 SQIVND (reference sequence). CDR3 DNA: TGTGCCAGTACTTTTGGGCTAGCGGGGGGCCCCGGGGAGCTGTTTTTT. Residues: CASTFGLAGGPGELFF.

The chain carries TRBV28 and TRBJ1-6; TRBD1 might be the D (5 bases). Trimming pared 5 bases from V and 6 bases from J, leaving 14 bases between. CDR1 is MDHEN, CDR2 SYDVKM, per germline. The CDR3 has 15 residues. CDR3 in DNA: TGTGCCAGCAGTCCCCGGGACGTCTTTAATTCACCCCTCCACTTT. It specifies CASSPRDVFNSPLHF. The variable domain in full, completed from reference TRBV28 and TRBJ1-6, reads DVKVTQSSRYLVKRTGEKVFLECVQDMDHENMFWYRQDPGLGLRLIYFSYDVKMKEKGDIPEGYSVSREKKERFSLILESASTNQTSMYLCASSPRDVFNSPLHFGNGTRLTVT.

This rearrangement joins TRBV19 to TRBJ1-5; TRBD1 aligns across 12 bases. Per the germline V gene, CDR1 is LNHDA and CDR2 is SQIVND (reference sequence). The CDR3 covers 18 residues. The trim removed 10 bases at V and 4 bases at J, leaving 17 bases unmatched. The CDR3 DNA follows: TGTGCCACTAAGGCCGGGACAGGGGGCGCGGGGGGGAATCAGCCCCAGCATTTT. This translates into CATKAGTGGAGGNQPQHF.

Only a few counts were recorded for this clone. The CDR3 DNA follows: TGTGCCAGCTCACCACCGATGGGAGGCCCGCAGTATTTT. Translated: CASSPPMGGPQYF. V usage is TRBV18 and J usage is TRBJ2-3; maybe TRBD2 (6 bases). V was cut by 0 bases and J by 10 bases, with 11 bases left in between. Germline values: CDR1 KGHSH, CDR2 LQKENI. CDR3 size: 13 residues.

The chain recombines TRBV18 with TRBJ2-7, with a tentative D call TRBD1 (6 bases). CDR1 is KGHSH, CDR2 LQKENI, per germline. Trimming pared 3 bases from V and 6 bases from J, leaving 15 bases between. The CDR3 loop spans 14 amino acids. In nucleotides, the CDR3 is TGTGCCAGCTCACCGGGAAAGACACAGGGCGAGCAGTACTTC. Encoded protein: CASSPGKTQGEQYF.

V and J are TRBV19 and TRBJ2-7; TRBD1 matches at 9 bases. CDR1 and CDR2 (germline): LNHDA, SQIVND (reference sequence). V was pared by 4 bases and J by 5 bases, with 6 bases of the junction left unmatched. This CDR3 has 14 residues. CDR3 DNA: TGTGCCAGTAGTAGCTCGGGACAGGGCCACGAGCAGTACTTC. This gives the protein CASSSSGQGHEQYF.

This clone appeared once. The chain links TRBV2 to TRBJ2-5; tentatively, D is TRBD2 (5 bases). The germline V gene encodes CDR1 SNHLY and CDR2 FYNNEI. Trimming removed 8 bases at V and 5 bases at J, with 18 bases between. This CDR3 comprises 14 residues. CDR3 loop: CASSPDLGSETQYF. The CDR3, as DNA: TGTGCCAGCTCTCCCGACCTGGGGAGTGAGACCCAGTACTTC.

This clone occurred once. This chain links TRBV11-3 with TRBJ2-7, with D unresolved. This CDR3 spans 13 amino acids. V lost 5 bases and J lost 10, with 18 bases in between. CDR1 is SGHNT, CDR2 YENEEA, per germline. The CDR3 coding sequence is TGTGCCAGCAGCCGATTGCATACGGCCGAACAGTACTTC. Its translation is CASSRLHTAEQYF.